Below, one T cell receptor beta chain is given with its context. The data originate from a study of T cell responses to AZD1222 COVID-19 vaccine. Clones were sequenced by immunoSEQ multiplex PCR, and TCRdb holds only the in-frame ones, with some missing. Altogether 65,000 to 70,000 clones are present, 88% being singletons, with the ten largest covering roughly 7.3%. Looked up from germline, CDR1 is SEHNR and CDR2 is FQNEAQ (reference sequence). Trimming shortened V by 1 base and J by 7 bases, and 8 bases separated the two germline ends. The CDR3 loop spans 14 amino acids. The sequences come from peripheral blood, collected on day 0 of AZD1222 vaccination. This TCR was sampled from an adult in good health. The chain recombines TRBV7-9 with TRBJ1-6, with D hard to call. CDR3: CASSLVFGNSPLHF. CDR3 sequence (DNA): TGTGCCAGCAGCTTAGTATTCGGAAATTCACCCCTCCACTTT. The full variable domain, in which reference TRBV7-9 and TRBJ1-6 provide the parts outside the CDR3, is DTGVSQNPRHKITKRGQNVTFRCDPISEHNRLYWYRQTLGQGPEFLTYFQNEAQLEKSRLLSDRFSAERPKGSFSTLEIQRTEQGDSAMYLCASSLVFGNSPLHFGNGTRLTVT.